A single sample is the source of the 18 T cell receptor beta chains below, sequenced in a study of T cell responses to AZD1222 COVID-19 vaccine. Some clones are missing from TCRdb's copy, which holds only in-frame ones; the method was immunoSEQ multiplex PCR. The table records about 150,000 clones, just over 90% of them present only once. Sequences were derived from peripheral blood, sampled on day 0 of AZD1222 vaccination. The source is an adult in good health.

V usage is TRBV29-1 and J usage is TRBJ2-7, with D perhaps TRBD1 (5 bases). This CDR3 spans 11 amino acids. Deletions cut 5 bases from V and 2 bases from J, with 7 bases between. Germline V gene sequence: CDR1 SQVTM, CDR2 ANQGSEA. The CDR3 region is CSVTTAYEQYF. The CDR3 DNA is TGCAGCGTTACGACAGCCTACGAGCAGTACTTC.

The CDR3 bases are TGTGCCAGCAGTTTAGCGGGGGGGAACTACGAGCAGTACTTC. It codes for CASSLAGGNYEQYF. The V call is TRBV27, the J call TRBJ2-7; 9 nucleotides line up with TRBD2. The CDR3 runs 14 residues. With 2 bases clipped from V and 3 bases from J, the junction kept 2 bases outside the gene matches. Germline values: CDR1 MNHEY, CDR2 SMNVEV (reference sequence).

The chain links TRBV2 to TRBJ1-2; weak D call: TRBD1 (5 bases). The CDR3 has 13 amino acids. The V gene lost 8 bases and the J gene lost 5 bases, with 15 bases spanning the gap. The V gene's germline CDR1 is SNHLY and CDR2 FYNNEI. CDR3 sequence (DNA): TGTGCCAGCGTACGGGGGAGTCCTTATGGCTACACCTTC. Translated, it gives CASVRGSPYGYTF.

This chain connects TRBV29-1 to TRBJ2-1, with 8 bases matching TRBD2. V lost 8 bases and J lost 9; bases outside the gene matches: 9. Germline values: CDR1 SQVTM, CDR2 ANQGSEA. This CDR3 contains 12 residues. This chain's CDR3 is CSLGRGASEQFF. As DNA, the CDR3 is TGCAGCCTGGGGCGGGGGGCCTCTGAGCAGTTCTTC.

With regard to this clone: The sample contains more than one DNA sequence encoding this CDR3. The gene calls are TRBV7-8 and TRBJ2-3; D unresolved. The CDR3 is 12 amino acids. Trimming stripped 5 bases from V and 0 bases from J, with 3 bases between. Germline CDR1 and CDR2: SGHVS and FQNEAQ. The CDR3 DNA follows: TGTGCCAGCAGCCCTAGCACAGATACGCAGTATTTT. It yields the protein CASSPSTDTQYF.

This rearrangement joins TRBV7-2 to TRBJ2-5, with D perhaps TRBD1 or TRBD2 (5 bases each). The CDR3 runs 17 residues. Germline CDR1 and CDR2: SGHTA and FQGNSA. Trimming stripped 0 bases from V and 1 base from J, with 15 bases between. DNA of the CDR3: TGTGCCAGCAGCTTAGCTGGGGGTGCCCGACCCCAAGAGACCCAGTACTTC. Its protein product is CASSLAGGARPQETQYF.

The V call is TRBV12-5, the J call TRBJ1-6; TRBD1 is a possible D gene (6 bases). The CDR3 runs to 14 residues. CDR1 and CDR2 from the germline V gene are LGHNT and FRNRAP. Trimming pared 5 bases from V and 7 bases from J, leaving 12 bases between. The CDR3 DNA follows: TGTGCTAGTGGTCCAACAGGGTACAATTCACCCCTCCACTTT. Encoded protein: CASGPTGYNSPLHF. The complete variable domain, with remaining parts taken from reference TRBV12-5 and TRBJ1-6, reads DARVTQTPRHKVTEMGQEVTMRCQPILGHNTVFWYRQTMMQGLELLAYFRNRAPLDDSGMPKDRFSAEMPDATLATLKIQPSEPRDSAVYFCASGPTGYNSPLHFGNGTRLTVT.

In its sample, this clone was seen once. The genes are TRBV10-3 and TRBJ1-1; D possibly corresponds to TRBD1 (6 bases). Trimming removed 0 bases at V and 1 base at J, with 9 bases between. This CDR3 region has 15 residues. The germline V gene encodes CDR1 ENHRY and CDR2 SYGVKD. DNA for the CDR3: TGTGCCATCAGTGAGTCGACAGGAACGAACACTGAAGCTTTCTTT. This encodes CAISESTGTNTEAFF.

The chain couples TRBV10-3 to TRBJ2-6; 9 bases fit TRBD1. The J segment lost 1 base and the V segment lost 8 bases, leaving 6 bases of the junction unmatched. The CDR3 covers 16 residues. CDR1 and CDR2 (germline): ENHRY, SYGVKD. CDR3 nucleotides: TGTGCCATCGGGACAGGGATGTTTTCTGGGGCCAACGTCCTGACTTTC. Amino acids: CAIGTGMFSGANVLTF.

The chain carries TRBV2 and TRBJ2-3; D not certain. Germline V lookup: CDR1 SNHLY, CDR2 FYNNEI. The ends were cut back, 5 bases at V and 0 bases at J, with 9 bases in the middle. The CDR3 sequence is 14 residues long. The CDR3 coding sequence is TGTGCCAGCAGTACCCTTTTCAGCACAGATACGCAGTATTTT. Residues: CASSTLFSTDTQYF.

V usage is TRBV5-1 and J usage is TRBJ1-6; D ambiguous. The V end was cut by 0 bases, the J end by 1 base, with 11 bases between. Germline V CDR1 and CDR2: SGHRS, YFSETQ. The CDR3 loop spans 17 amino acids. CDR3 bases: TGCGCCAGCAGCTTGGTCCCCTCTGGGTCCTATAATTCACCCCTCCACTTT. Amino acids: CASSLVPSGSYNSPLHF. The full variable domain, its missing parts supplied by reference TRBV5-1 and TRBJ1-6, is KAGVTQTPRYLIKTRGQQVTLSCSPISGHRSVSWYQQTPGQGLQFLFEYFSETQRNKGNFPGRFSGRQFSNSRSEMNVSTLELGDSALYLCASSLVPSGSYNSPLHFGNGTRLTVT.

This rearrangement joins TRBV7-9 to TRBJ2-5, with a tentative D call TRBD2 (7 bases). Germline V gives CDR1 SEHNR, CDR2 FQNEAQ (reference sequence). The CDR3 runs 15 residues. Trimming shortened V by 5 bases and J by 2 bases, and 15 bases separated the two germline ends. CDR3 region: CASSPGGGDQETQYF. The CDR3 bases are TGTGCCAGCAGCCCCGGAGGGGGGGATCAAGAGACCCAGTACTTC.

V gene TRBV11-3 combines with J gene TRBJ2-3, with 7 nucleotides matching TRBD1. After removal of 3 bases from V and 3 bases from J, the junction contained 3 bases not matched to a gene. CDR1 SGHNT and CDR2 YENEEA come from the germline V gene. The CDR3 extends over 14 amino acids. CDR3 coding DNA: TGTGCCAGCAGCTTGAGCAGGGGGACAGATACGCAGTATTTT. Amino acid sequence: CASSLSRGTDTQYF.

The rearrangement uses TRBV10-3 and TRBJ1-1, with D tentatively TRBD1 (6 bases). V was clipped by 6 bases and J by 3 bases, with 11 bases between them. CDR1 and CDR2 (germline): ENHRY, SYGVKD. This CDR3 is 13 amino acids long. This chain's CDR3 is CAISNRVDTEAFF. CDR3 coding DNA: TGTGCCATCAGCAACAGGGTAGACACTGAAGCTTTCTTT.

The chain links TRBV3-1 (or the pseudogene TRBV3-2) to TRBJ1-2; D gene uncertain. Trimming pared 1 base from V and 0 bases from J, leaving 15 bases between. CDR1 LGHDT and CDR2 YNNKEL come from the germline V gene (reference sequence). CDR3 size: 17 residues. CDR3 nucleotide sequence: TGTGCCAGCAGCCAAGCGACATACGGAAGGGCTAACTATGGCTACACCTTC. The encoded protein is CASSQATYGRANYGYTF.

This clone was counted a single time. This sequence joins TRBV29-1 and TRBJ2-3; no clear D. Germline V CDR1 and CDR2: SQVTM, ANQGSEA. There are 11 residues in the CDR3. V lost 3 bases and J lost 4, with 5 bases in between. For the CDR3, the DNA is TGCAGCGTTGAGTACCCAGATACGCAGTATTTT. This translates into CSVEYPDTQYF.

The DNA for the CDR3 is TGTGCCAGCAGTCCCCTTGGCGGATCTAGCACAGATACGCAGTATTTT. Protein sequence: CASSPLGGSSTDTQYF. The rearrangement uses TRBV27 and TRBJ2-3; no definite D call. Germline-derived CDR1 and CDR2 are MNHEY and SMNVEV (reference sequence). The CDR3 runs to 16 residues. Trimming took 5 bases from V and 0 from J, leaving 15 bases between them.

This clone showed up just a few times. The chain employs TRBV3-1 (or the pseudogene TRBV3-2) and TRBJ1-6; D remains ambiguous. This CDR3 is 16 amino acids long. V gave up 2 bases and J gave up 9 bases, with 17 bases separating them. Germline V lookup: CDR1 LGHDT, CDR2 YNNKEL (reference sequence). The CDR3 DNA reads TGTGCCAGCAGCCAATACCAACCCCCTCTCCTTTCACCCCTCCACTTT. Translated: CASSQYQPPLLSPLHF.